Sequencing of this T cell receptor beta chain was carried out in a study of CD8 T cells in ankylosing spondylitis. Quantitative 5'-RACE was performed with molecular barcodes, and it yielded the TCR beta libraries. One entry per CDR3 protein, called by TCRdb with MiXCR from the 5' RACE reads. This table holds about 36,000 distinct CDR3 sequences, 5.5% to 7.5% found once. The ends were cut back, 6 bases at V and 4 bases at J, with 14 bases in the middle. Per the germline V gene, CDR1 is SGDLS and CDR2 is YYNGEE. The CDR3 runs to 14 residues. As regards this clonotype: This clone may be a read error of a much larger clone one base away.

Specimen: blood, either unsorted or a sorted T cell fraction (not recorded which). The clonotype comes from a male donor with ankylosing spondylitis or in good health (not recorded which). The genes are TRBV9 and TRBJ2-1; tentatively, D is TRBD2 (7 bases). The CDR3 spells CASTRRGAYNEQFF. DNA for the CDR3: TGTGCCAGCACAAGACGGGGGGCTTACAATGAGCAGTTCTTC.